Sequencing of this TCR beta chain was carried out in a study of cytomegalovirus exposure and HLA in healthy donors. Whole-study findings and limits: Analysis was carried out at a later point, and it linked a missense DCLRE1C variant to TCR beta V- and J-gene trimming. Apparent HLA restriction characterized most CMV-associated TCR beta chains in a later analysis. In a later analysis, TCR association rates varied by HLA locus: DRB1 most, HLA-C fewest. Earlier results showed most TCR beta V segments being productive about 90% or about 30% of the time.

Concerning this clone itself: The antigen is unknown.

PCR employed 60 Vbeta and 13 Jbeta primers. Assay: immunoSEQ multiplex PCR; the TCRdb copy retains only in-frame clones and omits some. The sample shows around 200,000 clones, about 80% of them seen only once. The V end was cut by 0 bases, the J end by 6 bases, with 18 bases between. This CDR3 comprises 17 residues. Germline values: CDR1 SGHRS, CDR2 YFSETQ. The source material was PBMCs. This TCR derives from a woman aged 45-60 years in good health and CMV-seropositive. This chain links TRBV5-1 with TRBJ1-4; possible D gene TRBD1, 6 bases. The DNA for the CDR3 is TGCGCCAGCAGCTTGGCCGCGACAGGTGCCCCGCATGAAAAACTGTTTTTT. Translation gives CASSLAATGAPHEKLFF.